This TCR beta chain was retrieved from a study of cytomegalovirus exposure and HLA in healthy donors. V gave up 5 bases and J gave up 8 bases, with 12 bases separating them. This CDR3 has 12 amino acids. Germline assignment: CDR1 MDHEN and CDR2 SYDVKM. The study ran its PCR with 60 Vbeta and 13 Jbeta primers. Repertoires were generated with immunoSEQ multiplex PCR, while TCRdb's copy carries only in-frame clones and drops some. This sample has 120,000 or so clones, with less than 20% found just once. The sequence was collected from a woman under 30 in good health and CMV-seronegative. Sequencing used PBMCs. J is TRBJ1-2 and V is TRBV28; D perhaps matches TRBD1 (6 bases). The CDR3 is CASSPWGRGYTF. The CDR3 DNA follows: TGTGCCAGCAGTCCCTGGGGGCGAGGCTACACCTTC.